This TCR beta chain derives from a study of OX40 agonist ivuxolimab in advanced cancers. Clones were read by immunoSEQ multiplex PCR, and TCRdb kept only the in-frame ones, dropping some. In the table there are 25,000 to 35,000 clones, roughly 84% of which are singletons. This CDR3 spans 15 amino acids. Germline V CDR1 and CDR2: SGHVS, FNYEAQ. Trimming shortened V by 0 bases and J by 5 bases, and 10 bases separated the two germline ends. Sample: CD4+ or CD8+ T cells sorted from blood, taken in a trial of the OX40 agonist ivuxolimab. This chain uses TRBV7-6 with TRBJ1-4, with D possibly matching TRBD1 (5 bases). The sequence was obtained from an adult with an advanced solid tumor such as melanoma, head and neck, liver or kidney cancer. As DNA, the CDR3 is TGTGCCAGCAGCTTAGCCGGGACCCTCAATGAAAAACTGTTTTTT. This encodes CASSLAGTLNEKLFF.